This section outlines one T cell receptor (beta chain) sequence together with its context. The antigen remains unidentified. Data came from immunoSEQ multiplex PCR; TCRdb stores just in-frame clones and leaves some out. The data contain about 120,000 clones, roughly 90% of them singletons. This record comes from a study of T cell responses to AZD1222 COVID-19 vaccine. Study overall: Pooling of second doses given at about 4 or about 12 weeks was done.

Study observations and caveats: The donors showed a predominance of white British ancestry and of females, with possible underestimation of clonal diversity. Dominant at 160-218 and 743-854, vaccine-associated CD4 TCRs also spanned spike.

V lost 3 bases, J lost 0 bases, and 13 bases lay in between. CDR3 length: 16 residues. Germline-derived CDR1 and CDR2 are SGDLS and YYNGEE. The TCR was taken from an adult in good health. This chain joins TRBV9 and TRBJ2-1; D is possibly TRBD1 or TRBD2 (6 bases each). The sample consisted of peripheral blood, taken on day 0 of AZD1222 vaccination. In DNA, the CDR3 is TGTGCCAGCAGCGGGGGGCGGGAAGGCTCCTACAATGAGCAGTTCTTC. Protein: CASSGGREGSYNEQFF.